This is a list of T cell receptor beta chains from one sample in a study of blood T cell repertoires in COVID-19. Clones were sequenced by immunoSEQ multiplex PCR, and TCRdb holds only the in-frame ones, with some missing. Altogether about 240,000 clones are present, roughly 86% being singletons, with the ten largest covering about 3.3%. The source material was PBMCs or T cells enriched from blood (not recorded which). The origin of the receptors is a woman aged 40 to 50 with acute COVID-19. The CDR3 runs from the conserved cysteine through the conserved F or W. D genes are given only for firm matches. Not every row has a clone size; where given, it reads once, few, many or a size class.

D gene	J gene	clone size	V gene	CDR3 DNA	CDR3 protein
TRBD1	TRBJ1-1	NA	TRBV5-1	TGCGCCAGCAGCTGGGGGACAGGGGGGAACACTGAAGCTTTCTTT	CASSWGTGGNTEAFF
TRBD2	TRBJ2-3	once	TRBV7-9	TGTGCCAGCAGCTCTAGCGGGCCTTCAGATACGCAGTATTTT	CASSSSGPSDTQYF
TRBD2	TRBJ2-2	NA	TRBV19	TGTGCCAGTAGTATTCTGACGGGAGGGGGCACCGGGGAGCTGTTTTTT	CASSILTGGGTGELFF
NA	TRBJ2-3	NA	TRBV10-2	TGCGCCAGCAGTGAATGGGGGGTGGGCACAGATACGCAGTATTTT	CASSEWGVGTDTQYF
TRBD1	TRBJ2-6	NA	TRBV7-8	TGTGCCAGCAGCCCCTGGGACAGGGATTCCTCTGGGGCCAACGTCCTGACTTTC	CASSPWDRDSSGANVLTF
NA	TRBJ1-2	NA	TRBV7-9	TGTGCCAGCAGCCCATGGGCAGGGGACAATAACTATGGCTACACCTTC	CASSPWAGDNNYGYTF
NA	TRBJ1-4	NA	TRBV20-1	TGCAGTGCCCGAGTGATAGAAAAACTGTTTTTT	CSARVIEKLFF
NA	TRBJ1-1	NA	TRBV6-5	TGTGCCAGCAGTTACGCCAGGAACACTGAAGCTTTCTTT	CASSYARNTEAFF
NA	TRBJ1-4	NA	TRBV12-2	TGTGCAAGTCGCATCAGGACAGAAGGAAAACTGTTTTTT	CASRIRTEGKLFF
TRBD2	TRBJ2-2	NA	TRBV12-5	TGTGCTAGTGGTTTGGGGACTAGCCCAAACACCGGGGAGCTGTTTTTT	CASGLGTSPNTGELFF
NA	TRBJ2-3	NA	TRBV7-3	TGTGCCAGCAGCACGGGACTGTCGACAGATACGCAGTATTTT	CASSTGLSTDTQYF
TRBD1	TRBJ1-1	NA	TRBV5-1	TGCGCCAGCAGCTTCGGACAGGGGAGTTCTGAAGCTTTCTTT	CASSFGQGSSEAFF
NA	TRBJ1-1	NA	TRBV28	TGTGCCAGCAGAACCAACGGGGGGAGAGGGGCTGAAGCTTTCTTT	CASRTNGGRGAEAFF
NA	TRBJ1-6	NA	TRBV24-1	TGTGCCACCAGTGATTTAATGTCACTGGGAGATAATTCACCCCTCCACTTT	CATSDLMSLGDNSPLHF
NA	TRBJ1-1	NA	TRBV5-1	TGCGCCAGCAGCCCCGGGGGCGGGGGAAACACTGAAGCTTTCTTT	CASSPGGGGNTEAFF
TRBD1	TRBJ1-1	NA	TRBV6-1	TGTGCCAGCAGTGAACGACAGGGCCGGAAAGCTTTCTTT	CASSERQGRKAFF
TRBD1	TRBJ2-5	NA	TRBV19	TGTGCCAGTAGTCCACGGACAGGGGGTGAGACCCAGTACTTC	CASSPRTGGETQYF